The clone carrying this TCR beta chain was detected only once. The antigen remains unidentified. This specimen comes from a study of shared clonotypes between healthy human individuals. As for the study in general: Donor ages ranged 18 to 49 years: a couple of women, a few men.

This CDR3 has 15 residues. V was trimmed by 0 bases and J by 4 bases, leaving 13 bases between them. CDR1 and CDR2 (germline): SGHNT, YYREEE (reference sequence). Study outcomes and limitations: Incompleteness in sorted-subset sequencing, despite large depth, was shown by rarefaction. It was observed that approximately 5% of naive CD4 clonotypes were shared across several donors.

Genomic DNA of every subset was divided equally among multiple immunoSEQ plates. TCRdb keeps only in-frame clones here, not all; method: immunoSEQ multiplex PCR. The sample comprises some 2.3 million clones, 90% to 95% of which are singletons, and about 0.39% rests with the top ten. The sample taken for sequencing was naive CD4+ T cells from PBMCs. Subset of the sample: CD45RA+ positively selected. The receptor was derived from a young man in good health. Some clones in this sample may be carry-over from other donors' samples. The chain links TRBV5-4 to TRBJ1-1; possibly TRBD1 for D (6 bases). Written as DNA, the CDR3 is TGTGCCAGCAGCTTGGTCGGGGGGCAGGGCACTGAAGCTTTCTTT. Translated: CASSLVGGQGTEAFF.